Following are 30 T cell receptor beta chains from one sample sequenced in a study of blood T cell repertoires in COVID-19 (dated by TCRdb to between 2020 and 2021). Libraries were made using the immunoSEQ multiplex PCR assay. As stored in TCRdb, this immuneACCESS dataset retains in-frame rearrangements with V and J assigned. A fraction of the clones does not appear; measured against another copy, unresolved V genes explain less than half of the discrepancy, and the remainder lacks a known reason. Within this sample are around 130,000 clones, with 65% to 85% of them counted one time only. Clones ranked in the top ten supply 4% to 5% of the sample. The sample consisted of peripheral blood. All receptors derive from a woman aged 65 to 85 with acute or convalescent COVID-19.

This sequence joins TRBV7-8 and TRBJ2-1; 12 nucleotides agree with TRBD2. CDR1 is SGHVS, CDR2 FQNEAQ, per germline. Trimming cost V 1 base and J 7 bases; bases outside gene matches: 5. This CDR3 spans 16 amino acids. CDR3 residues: CASSLGLAGGQNEQFF. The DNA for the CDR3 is TGTGCCAGCAGCTTAGGGCTAGCGGGGGGGCAGAATGAGCAGTTCTTC.

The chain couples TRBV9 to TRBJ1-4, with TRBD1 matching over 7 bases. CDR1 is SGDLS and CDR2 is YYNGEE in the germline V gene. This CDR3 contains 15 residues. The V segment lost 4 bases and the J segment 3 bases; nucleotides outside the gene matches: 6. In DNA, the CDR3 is TGTGCCAGCAGCCTAACCGGGACAGCTAATGAAAAACTGTTTTTT. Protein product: CASSLTGTANEKLFF. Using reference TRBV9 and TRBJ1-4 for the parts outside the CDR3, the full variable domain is DSGVTQTPKHLITATGQRVTLRCSPRSGDLSVYWYQQSLDQGLQFLIQYYNGEERAKGNILERFSAQQFPDLHSELNLSSLELGDSALYFCASSLTGTANEKLFFGSGTQLSVL.

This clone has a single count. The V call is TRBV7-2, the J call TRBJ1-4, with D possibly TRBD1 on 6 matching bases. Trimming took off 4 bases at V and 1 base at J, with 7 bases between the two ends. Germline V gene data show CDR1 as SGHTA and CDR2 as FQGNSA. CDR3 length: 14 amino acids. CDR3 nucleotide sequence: TGTGCCAGCAGCTACAGGGTAACTAATGAAAAACTGTTTTTT. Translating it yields CASSYRVTNEKLFF.

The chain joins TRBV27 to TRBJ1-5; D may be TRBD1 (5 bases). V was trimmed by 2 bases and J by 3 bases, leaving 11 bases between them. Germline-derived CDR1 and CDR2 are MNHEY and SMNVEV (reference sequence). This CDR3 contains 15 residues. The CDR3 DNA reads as TGTGCCAGCAGTTTAAACCGGGACTCCAATCAGCCCCAGCATTTT. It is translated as CASSLNRDSNQPQHF.

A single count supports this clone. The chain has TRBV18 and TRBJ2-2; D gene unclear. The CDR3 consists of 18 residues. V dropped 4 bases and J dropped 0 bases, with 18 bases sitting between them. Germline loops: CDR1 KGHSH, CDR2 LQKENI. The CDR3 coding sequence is TGTGCCAGCTCACTTTTCGTCTTCGGTTCCCCGAACACCGGGGAGCTGTTTTTT. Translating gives CASSLFVFGSPNTGELFF.

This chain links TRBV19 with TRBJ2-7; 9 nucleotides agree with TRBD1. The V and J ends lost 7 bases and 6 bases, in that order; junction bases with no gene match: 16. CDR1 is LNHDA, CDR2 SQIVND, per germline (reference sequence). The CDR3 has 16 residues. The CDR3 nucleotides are TGTGCCAGTACCCCGTTCGGACAGGGGTGGTTTGGCGAGCAGTACTTC. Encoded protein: CASTPFGQGWFGEQYF.

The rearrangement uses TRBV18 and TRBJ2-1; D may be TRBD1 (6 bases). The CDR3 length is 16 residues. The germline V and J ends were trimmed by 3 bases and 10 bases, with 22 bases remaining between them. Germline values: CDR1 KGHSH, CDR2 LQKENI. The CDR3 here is CASSPDGRGRRGEQFF. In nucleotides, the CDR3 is TGTGCCAGCTCACCCGACGGCAGGGGCCGGAGAGGGGAGCAGTTCTTC.

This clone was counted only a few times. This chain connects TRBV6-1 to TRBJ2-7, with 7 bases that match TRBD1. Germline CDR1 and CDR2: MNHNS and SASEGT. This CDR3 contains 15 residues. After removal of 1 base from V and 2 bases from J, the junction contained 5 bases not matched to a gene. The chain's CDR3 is CASSEGSTGTYEQYV. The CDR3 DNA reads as TGTGCCAGCAGTGAAGGTTCGACAGGGACCTACGAGCAGTACGTC.

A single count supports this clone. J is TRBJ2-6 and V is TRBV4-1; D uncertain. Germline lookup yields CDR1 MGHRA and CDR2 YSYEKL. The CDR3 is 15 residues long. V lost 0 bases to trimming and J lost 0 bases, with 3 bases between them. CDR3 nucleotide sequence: TGCGCCAGCAGCCAAGACAGCTCTGGGGCCAACGTCCTGACTTTC. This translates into CASSQDSSGANVLTF.

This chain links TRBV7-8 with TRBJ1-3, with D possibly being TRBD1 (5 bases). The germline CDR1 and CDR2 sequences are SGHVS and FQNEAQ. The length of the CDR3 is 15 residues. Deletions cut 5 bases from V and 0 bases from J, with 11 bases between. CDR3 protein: CASSHRTPSGNTIYF. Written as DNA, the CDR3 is TGTGCCAGCAGCCATAGGACACCCTCTGGAAACACCATATATTTT.

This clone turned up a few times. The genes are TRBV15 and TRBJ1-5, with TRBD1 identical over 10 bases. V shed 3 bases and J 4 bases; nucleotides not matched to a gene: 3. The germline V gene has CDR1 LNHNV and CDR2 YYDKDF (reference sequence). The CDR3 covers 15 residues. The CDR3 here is CATSRDRGVNQPQHF. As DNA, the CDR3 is TGTGCCACCAGCAGGGACAGGGGGGTAAATCAGCCCCAGCATTTT.

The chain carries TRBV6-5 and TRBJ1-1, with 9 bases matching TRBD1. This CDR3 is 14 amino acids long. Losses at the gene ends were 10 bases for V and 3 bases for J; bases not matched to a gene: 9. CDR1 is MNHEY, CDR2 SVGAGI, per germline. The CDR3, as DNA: TGTGCCACACAGGGGGCGGCCGGCCACACTGAAGCTTTCTTT. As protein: CATQGAAGHTEAFF.

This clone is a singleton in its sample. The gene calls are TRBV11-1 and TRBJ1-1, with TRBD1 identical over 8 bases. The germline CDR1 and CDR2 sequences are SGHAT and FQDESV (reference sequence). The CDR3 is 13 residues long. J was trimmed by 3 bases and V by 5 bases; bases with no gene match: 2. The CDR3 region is CASSLGQDTEAFF. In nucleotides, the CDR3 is TGTGCCAGCAGCCTGGGACAGGACACTGAAGCTTTCTTT.

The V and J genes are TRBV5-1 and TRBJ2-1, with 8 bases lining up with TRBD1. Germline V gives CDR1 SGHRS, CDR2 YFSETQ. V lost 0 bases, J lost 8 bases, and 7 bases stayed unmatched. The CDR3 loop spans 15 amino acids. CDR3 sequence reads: CASSLESGGFYEQFF. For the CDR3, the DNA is TGCGCCAGCAGCTTGGAATCAGGGGGCTTCTATGAGCAGTTCTTC.

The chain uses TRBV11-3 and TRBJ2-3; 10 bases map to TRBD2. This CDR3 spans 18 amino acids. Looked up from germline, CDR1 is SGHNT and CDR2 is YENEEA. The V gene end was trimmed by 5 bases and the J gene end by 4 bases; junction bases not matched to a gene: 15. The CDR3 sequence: CASSPLLSGGARADTQYF. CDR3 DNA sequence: TGTGCCAGCAGCCCCCTGCTAAGCGGGGGGGCCCGAGCAGATACGCAGTATTTT.

In nucleotides, the CDR3 is TGTGCCAGCAGCTTATCAGGGAACACTGAAGCTTTCTTT. Residues: CASSLSGNTEAFF. The chain is built from TRBV7-2 and TRBJ1-1; D is unclear. The CDR3 is made up of 13 amino acids. The ends were cut back, 2 bases at V and 1 base at J, with 5 bases in the middle. The germline V gene has CDR1 SGHTA and CDR2 FQGNSA. Full variable domain (missing parts from reference TRBV7-2 and TRBJ1-1): GAGVSQSPSNKVTEKGKDVELRCDPISGHTALYWYRQSLGQGLEFLIYFQGNSAPDKSGLPSDRFSAERTGGSVSTLTIQRTQQEDSAVYLCASSLSGNTEAFFGQGTRLTVV.

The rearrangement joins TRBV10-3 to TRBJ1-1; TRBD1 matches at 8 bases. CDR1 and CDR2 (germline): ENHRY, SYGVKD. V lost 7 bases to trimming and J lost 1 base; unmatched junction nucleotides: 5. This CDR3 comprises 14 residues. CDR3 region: CAIKRTGQNTEAFF. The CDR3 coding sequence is TGTGCCATCAAAAGGACAGGGCAGAACACTGAAGCTTTCTTT.

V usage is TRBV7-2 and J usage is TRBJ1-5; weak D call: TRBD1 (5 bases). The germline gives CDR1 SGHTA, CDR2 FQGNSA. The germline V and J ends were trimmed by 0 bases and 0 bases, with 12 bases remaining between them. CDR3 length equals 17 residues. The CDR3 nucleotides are TGTGCCAGCAGCTTAGCCACCAGGGTTAGTAGCAATCAGCCCCAGCATTTT. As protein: CASSLATRVSSNQPQHF.

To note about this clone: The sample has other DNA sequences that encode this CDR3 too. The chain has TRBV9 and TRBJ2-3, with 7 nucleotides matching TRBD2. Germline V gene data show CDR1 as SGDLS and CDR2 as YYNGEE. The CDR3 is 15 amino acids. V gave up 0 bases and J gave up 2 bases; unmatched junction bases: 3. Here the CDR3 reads CASSVGLADTDTQYF. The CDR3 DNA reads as TGTGCCAGCAGCGTAGGGCTAGCGGACACAGATACGCAGTATTTT.

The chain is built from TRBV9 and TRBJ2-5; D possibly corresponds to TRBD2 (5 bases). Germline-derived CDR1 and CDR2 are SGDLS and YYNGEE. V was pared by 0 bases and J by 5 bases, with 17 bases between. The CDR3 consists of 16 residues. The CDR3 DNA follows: TGTGCCAGCAGCGTAGGTTTAGGACGGGGTTACGAGACCCAGTACTTC. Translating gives CASSVGLGRGYETQYF.

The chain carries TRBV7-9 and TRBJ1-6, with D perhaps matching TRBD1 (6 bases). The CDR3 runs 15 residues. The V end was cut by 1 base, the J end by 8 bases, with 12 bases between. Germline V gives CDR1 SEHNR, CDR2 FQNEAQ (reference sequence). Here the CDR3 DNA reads TGTGCCAGCAGCTTAGGTATGGGGGCGGATTCACCCCTCCACTTT. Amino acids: CASSLGMGADSPLHF.

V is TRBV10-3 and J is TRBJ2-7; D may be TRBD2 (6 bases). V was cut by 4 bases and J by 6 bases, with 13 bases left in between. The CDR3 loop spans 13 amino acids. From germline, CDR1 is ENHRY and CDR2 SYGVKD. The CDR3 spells CAISVWGESEQYF. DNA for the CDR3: TGTGCCATCAGTGTTTGGGGGGAAAGCGAGCAGTACTTC.

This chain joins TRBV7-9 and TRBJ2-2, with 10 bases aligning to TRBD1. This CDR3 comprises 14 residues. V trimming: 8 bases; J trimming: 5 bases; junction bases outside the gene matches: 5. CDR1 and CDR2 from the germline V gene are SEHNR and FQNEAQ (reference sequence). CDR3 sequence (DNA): TGTGCCAGCGGGGGACAGGGGAGGACCGGGGAGCTGTTTTTT. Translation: CASGGQGRTGELFF.

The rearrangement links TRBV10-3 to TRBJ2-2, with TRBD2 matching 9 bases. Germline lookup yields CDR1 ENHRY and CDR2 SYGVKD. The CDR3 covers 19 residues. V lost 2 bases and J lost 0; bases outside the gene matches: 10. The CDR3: CAISEVRGRLAANTGELFF. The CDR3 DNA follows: TGTGCCATCAGTGAGGTACGTGGACGACTAGCGGCGAACACCGGGGAGCTGTTTTTT.

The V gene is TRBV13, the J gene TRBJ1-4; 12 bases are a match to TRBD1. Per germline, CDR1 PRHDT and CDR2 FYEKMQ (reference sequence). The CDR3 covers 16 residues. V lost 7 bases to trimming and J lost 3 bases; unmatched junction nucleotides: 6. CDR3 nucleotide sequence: TGTGCCAGCACCAGGGACAGGGGGCTTGCTAATGAAAAACTGTTTTTT. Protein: CASTRDRGLANEKLFF.

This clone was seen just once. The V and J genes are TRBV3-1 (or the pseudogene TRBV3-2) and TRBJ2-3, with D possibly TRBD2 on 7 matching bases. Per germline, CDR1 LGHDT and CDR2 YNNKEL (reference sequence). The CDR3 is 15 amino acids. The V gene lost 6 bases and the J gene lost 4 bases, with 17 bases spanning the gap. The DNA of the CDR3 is TGTGCCAGCAGACTGGGTGGGGGGGCCGCAGATACGCAGTATTTT. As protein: CASRLGGGAADTQYF.

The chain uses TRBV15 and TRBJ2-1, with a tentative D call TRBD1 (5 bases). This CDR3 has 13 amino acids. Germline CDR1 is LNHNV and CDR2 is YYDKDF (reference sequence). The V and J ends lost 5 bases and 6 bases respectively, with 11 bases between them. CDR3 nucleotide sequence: TGTGCCACCAGCGCCCGACAGCCCAATGAGCAGTTCTTC. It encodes CATSARQPNEQFF.

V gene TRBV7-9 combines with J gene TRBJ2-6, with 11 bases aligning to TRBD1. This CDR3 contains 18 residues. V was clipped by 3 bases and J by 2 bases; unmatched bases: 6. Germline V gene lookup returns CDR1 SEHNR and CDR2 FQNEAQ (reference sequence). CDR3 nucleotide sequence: TGTGCCAGCAGCTTGGCCGGGACAGGGGGAACTGGGGCCAACGTCCTGACTTTC. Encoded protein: CASSLAGTGGTGANVLTF.

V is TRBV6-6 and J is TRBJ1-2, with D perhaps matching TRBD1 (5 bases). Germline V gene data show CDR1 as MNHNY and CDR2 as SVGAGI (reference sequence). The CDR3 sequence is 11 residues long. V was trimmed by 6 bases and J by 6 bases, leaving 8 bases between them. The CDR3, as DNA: TGTGCCAGCAGACAGGTGGATGGCTACACCTTC. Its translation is CASRQVDGYTF.

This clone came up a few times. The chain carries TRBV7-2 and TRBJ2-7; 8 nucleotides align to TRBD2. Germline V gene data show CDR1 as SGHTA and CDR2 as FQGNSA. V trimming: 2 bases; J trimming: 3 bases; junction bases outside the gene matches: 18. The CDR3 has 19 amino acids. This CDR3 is CASSLSGPSPGLGHYEQYF. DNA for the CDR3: TGTGCCAGCAGCTTATCCGGCCCCTCCCCGGGACTAGGACACTACGAGCAGTACTTC.